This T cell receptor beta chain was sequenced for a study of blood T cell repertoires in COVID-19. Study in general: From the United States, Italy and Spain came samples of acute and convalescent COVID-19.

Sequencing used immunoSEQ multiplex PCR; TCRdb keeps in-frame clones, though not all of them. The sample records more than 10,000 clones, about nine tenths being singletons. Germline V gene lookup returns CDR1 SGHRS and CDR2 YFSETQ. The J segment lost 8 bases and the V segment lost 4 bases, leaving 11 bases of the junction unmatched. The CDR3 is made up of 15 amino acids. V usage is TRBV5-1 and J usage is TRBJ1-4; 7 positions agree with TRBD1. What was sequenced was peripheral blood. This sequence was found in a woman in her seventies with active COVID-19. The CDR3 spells CASSTSQGVREKLFF. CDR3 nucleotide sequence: TGCGCCAGCAGCACATCTCAGGGGGTTCGGGAAAAACTGTTTTTT.